The 12 T cell receptor beta chains listed next were all sequenced from one sample in a study of shared clonotypes between healthy human individuals. Sequencing used immunoSEQ multiplex PCR; TCRdb keeps in-frame clones, though not all of them. The sample consists of approximately 2.1 million clones, more than 80% of them appearing once. Sample: naive CD4+ T cells from PBMCs. Described subset: CD45RA+ positively selected. These receptors were collected from a man aged 18 to 35 in good health. Some clones in this sample may be carry-over from other donors' samples.

This clone came up once. J is TRBJ2-5 and V is TRBV27; weak D call: TRBD1 (5 bases). The V end lost 5 bases, the J end lost 4 bases, and 11 bases lay between the germline ends. The CDR3 is 13 residues long. The germline gives CDR1 MNHEY, CDR2 SMNVEV (reference sequence). Here the CDR3 DNA reads TGTGCCAGCAGTCCCGATACAGGAGAGACCCAGTACTTC. Translation gives CASSPDTGETQYF.

This chain connects TRBV28 to TRBJ2-7; 9 bases agree with TRBD1. Unmatched junction bases numbered 9, after V lost 4 bases and J lost 5 bases. CDR3 size: 15 residues. Germline CDR1 reads MDHEN; CDR2 reads SYDVKM. This CDR3 is CASSSTGQGTNEQYF. The CDR3 DNA follows: TGTGCCAGCAGTTCAACGGGACAGGGTACCAACGAGCAGTACTTC.

This clone was observed once. The chain employs TRBV29-1 and TRBJ2-7, with 10 bases aligning to TRBD1. CDR3 length: 13 amino acids. V was pared by 4 bases and J by 5 bases, with 5 bases of the junction left unmatched. Germline CDR1 SQVTM, CDR2 ANQGSEA. CDR3 protein: CSVATGTGDEQYF. The DNA of the CDR3 is TGCAGCGTTGCAACCGGGACAGGGGACGAGCAGTACTTC.

V gene TRBV6-5 combines with J gene TRBJ1-5, with 8 bases matching TRBD1. The CDR3 consists of 15 residues. With 6 bases clipped from V and 5 bases from J, the junction kept 9 bases outside the gene matches. Per germline, CDR1 MNHEY and CDR2 SVGAGI. The CDR3 sequence is CASRFRGQTDQPQHF. In DNA form, the CDR3 reads TGTGCCAGCAGGTTCAGGGGGCAGACTGATCAGCCCCAGCATTTT.

The chain employs TRBV28 and TRBJ1-1; a weak D match, TRBD1 (5 bases). Trimming pared 6 bases from V and 7 bases from J, leaving 12 bases between. From germline, CDR1 is MDHEN and CDR2 SYDVKM. The CDR3 sequence is 12 residues long. The DNA for the CDR3 is TGTGCCAGCAGCCCCACGGGGGGTGAAGCTTTCTTT. This sequence encodes CASSPTGGEAFF.

This rearrangement joins TRBV30 to TRBJ2-2, with 7 bases matching TRBD1. Germline CDR1 GTSNPN, CDR2 SVGIG (reference sequence). This CDR3 contains 11 residues. Trimming removed 6 bases from V and 7 bases from J; junction bases left unmatched: 2. In DNA form, the CDR3 reads TGTGCCTGCAGGGGGTACGGGGAGCTGTTTTTT. Its translation: CACRGYGELFF.

Worth noting for this clone: Other DNA sequences of this sample code for an identical CDR3. V usage is TRBV6-5 and J usage is TRBJ1-1, with no clear D. The germline V and J ends were trimmed by 6 bases and 5 bases, with 7 bases remaining between them. CDR1 is MNHEY, CDR2 SVGAGI, per germline. The CDR3 has 11 amino acids. CDR3 coding DNA: TGTGCCAGCAGAAGCAATACTGAAGCTTTCTTT. Translation gives CASRSNTEAFF.

The V and J genes are TRBV9 and TRBJ2-1; a possible D gene is TRBD2 (5 bases). CDR1 is SGDLS and CDR2 is YYNGEE in the germline V gene. Trimming removed 4 bases from V and 6 bases from J, with 11 bases in between. CDR3 length: 13 residues. CDR3 residues: CASSSELGNEQFF. CDR3 DNA sequence: TGTGCCAGCAGCTCGGAACTAGGCAATGAGCAGTTCTTC. Supplemented by reference TRBV9 and TRBJ2-1, the full variable domain reads DSGVTQTPKHLITATGQRVTLRCSPRSGDLSVYWYQQSLDQGLQFLIQYYNGEERAKGNILERFSAQQFPDLHSELNLSSLELGDSALYFCASSSELGNEQFFGPGTRLTVL.

This clone was seen a single time. The chain is built from TRBV14 and TRBJ1-1; D not resolved. Germline V gene sequence: CDR1 SGHDN, CDR2 FVKESK. V lost 0 bases and J 5 bases, leaving 7 bases between the germline ends. The CDR3 is made up of 13 amino acids. The CDR3 here is CASSQEGRTEAFF. CDR3 bases: TGTGCCAGCAGCCAAGAGGGAAGGACTGAAGCTTTCTTT.

This sequence joins TRBV2 and TRBJ2-2; 11 bases match TRBD2. V lost 3 bases to trimming and J lost 7 bases; unmatched junction nucleotides: 7. The CDR3 runs 16 residues. Germline loops: CDR1 SNHLY, CDR2 FYNNEI. The CDR3 loop is CASSDVLAGVIGELFF. CDR3 in DNA: TGTGCCAGCAGTGACGTACTAGCGGGAGTGATCGGGGAGCTGTTTTTT.

The V gene is TRBV2, the J gene TRBJ2-7, with D uncertain. V lost 7 bases to trimming and J lost 2 bases, with 12 bases between them. The CDR3 consists of 13 residues. Germline lookup yields CDR1 SNHLY and CDR2 FYNNEI. The CDR3 loop reads CASTWTSAYEQYF. In DNA, the CDR3 is TGTGCCAGCACTTGGACGTCGGCCTACGAGCAGTACTTC.

J is TRBJ1-3 and V is TRBV30, with TRBD1 matching 8 bases. The CDR3 runs 15 residues. V lost 8 bases to trimming and J lost 2 bases; unmatched junction nucleotides: 11. In germline, CDR1 is GTSNPN, CDR2 SVGIG (reference sequence). CDR3 protein: CARNPRGLTGNTIYF. In nucleotides, the CDR3 is TGTGCCCGGAACCCCAGGGGGCTAACTGGAAACACCATATATTTT.